This T cell receptor beta chain comes out of a study of T cells after posttransplantation cyclophosphamide. Whole-study findings and limits: Skin or GI-infiltrating T cells shared few TRB sequences with blood.

The length of the CDR3 is 15 residues. From germline, CDR1 is SSHAT and CDR2 FNYEAQ (reference sequence). Trimming pared 1 base from V and 4 bases from J, leaving 13 bases between. This clone was seen many times. Its antigen is unknown. Clones were sequenced by immunoSEQ multiplex PCR, and TCRdb holds only the in-frame ones, with some missing. The sample holds 41,000 or so clones, and no clone turns up only once. The source is a man aged 25 to 40 in good health and a related stem cell transplant donor. This chain joins TRBV7-7 and TRBJ1-2; maybe TRBD1 (5 bases). The sequencing input was PBMCs. The chain's CDR3 is CASSLVTAGPYGYTF. The CDR3 nucleotides are TGTGCCAGCAGCTTAGTTACGGCAGGGCCCTATGGCTACACCTTC.